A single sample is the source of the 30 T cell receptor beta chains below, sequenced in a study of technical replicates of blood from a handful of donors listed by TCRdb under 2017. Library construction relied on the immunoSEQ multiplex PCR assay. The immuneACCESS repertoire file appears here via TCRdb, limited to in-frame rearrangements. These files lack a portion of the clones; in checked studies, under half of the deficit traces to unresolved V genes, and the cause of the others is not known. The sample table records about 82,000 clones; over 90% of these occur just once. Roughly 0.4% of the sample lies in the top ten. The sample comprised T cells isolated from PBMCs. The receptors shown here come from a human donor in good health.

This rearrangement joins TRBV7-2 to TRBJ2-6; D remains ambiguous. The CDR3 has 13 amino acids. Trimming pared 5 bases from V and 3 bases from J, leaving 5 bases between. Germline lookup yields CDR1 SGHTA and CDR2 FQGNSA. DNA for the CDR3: TGTGCCAGCAGCCCCTATGGGGCCAACGTCCTGACTTTC. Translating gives CASSPYGANVLTF. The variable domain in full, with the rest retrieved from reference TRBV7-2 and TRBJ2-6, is GAGVSQSPSNKVTEKGKDVELRCDPISGHTALYWYRQSLGQGLEFLIYFQGNSAPDKSGLPSDRFSAERTGGSVSTLTIQRTQQEDSAVYLCASSPYGANVLTFGAGSRLTVL.

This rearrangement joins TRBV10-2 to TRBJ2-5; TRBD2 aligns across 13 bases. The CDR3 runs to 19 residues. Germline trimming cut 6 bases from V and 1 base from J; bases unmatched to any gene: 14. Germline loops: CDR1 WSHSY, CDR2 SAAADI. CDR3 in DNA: TGCGCCAGCAGAGATACTAGCGGGAGGGCCCGTAAGAGCCAAGAGACCCAGTACTTC. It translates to CASRDTSGRARKSQETQYF.

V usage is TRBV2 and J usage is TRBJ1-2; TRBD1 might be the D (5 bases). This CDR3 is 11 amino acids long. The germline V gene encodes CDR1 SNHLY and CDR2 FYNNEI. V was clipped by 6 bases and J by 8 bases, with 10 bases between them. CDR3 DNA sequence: TGTGCCAGCAGGGGGCCCTGGGGCTACACCTTC. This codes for CASRGPWGYTF.

The chain's CDR3 is CASSSLTGMNTEAFF. The CDR3 nucleotides read TGTGCCAGCAGCTCTTTAACAGGTATGAACACTGAAGCTTTCTTT. The V and J genes are TRBV5-6 and TRBJ1-1, with a possible D match to TRBD1 (5 bases). The V gene lost 3 bases and the J gene lost 0 bases, with 12 bases spanning the gap. Germline assignment: CDR1 SGHDT and CDR2 YYEEEE. This CDR3 is built from 15 residues.

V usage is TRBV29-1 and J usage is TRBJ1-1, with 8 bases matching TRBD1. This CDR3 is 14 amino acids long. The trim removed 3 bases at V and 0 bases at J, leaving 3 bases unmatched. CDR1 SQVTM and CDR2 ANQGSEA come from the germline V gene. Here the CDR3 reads CSVDRGLLNTEAFF. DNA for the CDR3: TGCAGCGTTGACAGGGGGCTCTTGAACACTGAAGCTTTCTTT.

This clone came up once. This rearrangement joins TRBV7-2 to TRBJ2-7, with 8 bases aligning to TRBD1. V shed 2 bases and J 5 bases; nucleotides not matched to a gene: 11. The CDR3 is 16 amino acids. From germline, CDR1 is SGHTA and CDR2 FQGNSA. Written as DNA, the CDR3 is TGTGCCAGCAGCTTAAGAGGACAGGGCGTGGTACACGAGCAGTACTTC. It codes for CASSLRGQGVVHEQYF.

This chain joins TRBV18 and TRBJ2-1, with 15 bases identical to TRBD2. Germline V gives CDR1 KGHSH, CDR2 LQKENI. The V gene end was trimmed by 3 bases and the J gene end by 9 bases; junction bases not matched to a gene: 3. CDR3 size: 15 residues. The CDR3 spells CASSPGTSGRSEQFF. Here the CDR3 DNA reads TGTGCCAGCTCACCTGGGACTAGCGGGAGGAGTGAGCAGTTCTTC.

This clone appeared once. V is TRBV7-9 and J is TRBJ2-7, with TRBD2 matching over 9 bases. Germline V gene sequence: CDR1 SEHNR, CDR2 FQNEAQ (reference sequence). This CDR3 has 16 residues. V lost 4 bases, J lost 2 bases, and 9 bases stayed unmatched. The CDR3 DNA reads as TGTGCCAGCAGCTCCTGGGGACTAGCAAATGCCTACGAGCAGTACTTC. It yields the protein CASSSWGLANAYEQYF.

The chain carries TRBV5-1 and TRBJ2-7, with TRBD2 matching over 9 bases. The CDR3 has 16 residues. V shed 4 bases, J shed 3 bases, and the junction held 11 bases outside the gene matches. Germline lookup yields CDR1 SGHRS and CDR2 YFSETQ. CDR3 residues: CASSPLAGGEYYEQYF. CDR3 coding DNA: TGCGCCAGCAGCCCCCTCGCGGGGGGGGAATACTACGAGCAGTACTTC. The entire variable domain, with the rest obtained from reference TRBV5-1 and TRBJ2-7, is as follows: KAGVTQTPRYLIKTRGQQVTLSCSPISGHRSVSWYQQTPGQGLQFLFEYFSETQRNKGNFPGRFSGRQFSNSRSEMNVSTLELGDSALYLCASSPLAGGEYYEQYFGPGTRLTVT.

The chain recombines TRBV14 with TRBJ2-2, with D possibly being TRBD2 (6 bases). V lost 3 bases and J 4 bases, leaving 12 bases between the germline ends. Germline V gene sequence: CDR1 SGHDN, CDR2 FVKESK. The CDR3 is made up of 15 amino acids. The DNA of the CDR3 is TGTGCCAGCAGCCAGTTGGCGGGACCCACCGGGGAGCTGTTTTTT. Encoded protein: CASSQLAGPTGELFF.

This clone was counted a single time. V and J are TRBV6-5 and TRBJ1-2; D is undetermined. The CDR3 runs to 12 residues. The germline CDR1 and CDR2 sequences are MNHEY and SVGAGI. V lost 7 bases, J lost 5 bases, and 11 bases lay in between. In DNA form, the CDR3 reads TGTGCCAGCACCCAAACGGGTTATGGCTACACCTTC. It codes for CASTQTGYGYTF.

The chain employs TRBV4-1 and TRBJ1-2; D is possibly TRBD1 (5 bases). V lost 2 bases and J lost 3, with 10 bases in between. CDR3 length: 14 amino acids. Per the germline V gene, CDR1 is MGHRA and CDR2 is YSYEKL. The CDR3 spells CASSQIRADYGYTF. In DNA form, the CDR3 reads TGCGCCAGCAGCCAAATCAGGGCGGACTATGGCTACACCTTC.

This CDR3 reads CASRDTGTVEAFF. In DNA form, the CDR3 reads TGTGCCAGCAGAGATACCGGGACAGTTGAAGCTTTCTTT. The V call is TRBV2, the J call TRBJ1-1; 7 bases align to TRBD1. Germline lookup yields CDR1 SNHLY and CDR2 FYNNEI. CDR3 size: 13 residues. V lost 6 bases to trimming and J lost 7 bases; unmatched junction nucleotides: 8.

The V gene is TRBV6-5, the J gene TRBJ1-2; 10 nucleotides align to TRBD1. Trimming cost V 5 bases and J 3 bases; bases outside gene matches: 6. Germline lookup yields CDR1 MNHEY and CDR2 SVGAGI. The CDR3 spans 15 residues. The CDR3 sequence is CASSPTTGGDYGYTF. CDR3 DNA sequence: TGTGCCAGCAGTCCAACGACAGGGGGCGACTATGGCTACACCTTC.

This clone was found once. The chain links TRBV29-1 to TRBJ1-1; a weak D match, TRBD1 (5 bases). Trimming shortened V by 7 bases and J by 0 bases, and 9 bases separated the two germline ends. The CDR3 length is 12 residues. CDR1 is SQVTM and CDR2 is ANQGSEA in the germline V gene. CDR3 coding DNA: TGCAGCGCCGGAGGGGTGAACACTGAAGCTTTCTTT. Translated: CSAGGVNTEAFF.

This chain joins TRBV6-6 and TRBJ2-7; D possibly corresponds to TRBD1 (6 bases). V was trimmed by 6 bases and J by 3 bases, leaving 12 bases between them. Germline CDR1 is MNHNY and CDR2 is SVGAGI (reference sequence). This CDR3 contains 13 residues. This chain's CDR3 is CASRNRDRYEQYF. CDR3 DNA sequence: TGTGCCAGCAGGAACAGGGACCGCTACGAGCAGTACTTC.

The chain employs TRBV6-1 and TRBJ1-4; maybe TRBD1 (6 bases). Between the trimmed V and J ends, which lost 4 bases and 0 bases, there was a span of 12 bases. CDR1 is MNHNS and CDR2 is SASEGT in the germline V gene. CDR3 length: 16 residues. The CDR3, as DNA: TGTGCCAGCAGTGGGGCCCAGGGGCCAACTAATGAAAAACTGTTTTTT. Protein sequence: CASSGAQGPTNEKLFF.

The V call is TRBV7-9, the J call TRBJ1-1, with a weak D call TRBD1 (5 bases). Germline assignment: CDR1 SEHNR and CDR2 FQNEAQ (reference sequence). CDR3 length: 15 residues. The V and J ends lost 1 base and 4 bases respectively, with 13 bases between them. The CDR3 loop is CASSLVRTLGTEAFF. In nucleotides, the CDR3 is TGTGCCAGCAGCTTAGTGCGGACATTAGGCACTGAAGCTTTCTTT. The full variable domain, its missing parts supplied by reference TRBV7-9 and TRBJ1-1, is DTGVSQNPRHKITKRGQNVTFRCDPISEHNRLYWYRQTLGQGPEFLTYFQNEAQLEKSRLLSDRFSAERPKGSFSTLEIQRTEQGDSAMYLCASSLVRTLGTEAFFGQGTRLTVV.

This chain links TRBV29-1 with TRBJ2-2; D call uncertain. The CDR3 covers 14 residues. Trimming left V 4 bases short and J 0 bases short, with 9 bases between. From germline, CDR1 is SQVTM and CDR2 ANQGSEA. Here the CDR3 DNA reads TGCAGCGTTGTGGTCCGCGCGAACACCGGGGAGCTGTTTTTT. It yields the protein CSVVVRANTGELFF.

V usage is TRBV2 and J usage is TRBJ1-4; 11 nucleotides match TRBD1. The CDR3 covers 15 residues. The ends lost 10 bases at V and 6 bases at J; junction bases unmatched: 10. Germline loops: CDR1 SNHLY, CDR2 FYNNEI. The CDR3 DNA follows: TGTGCCACAGGACCCGGGACAGGGGGTTATGAAAAACTGTTTTTT. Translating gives CATGPGTGGYEKLFF.

The chain's CDR3 is CASSLGLADSYEQYF. In nucleotides, the CDR3 is TGCGCCAGCAGCTTGGGCTTAGCGGACTCCTACGAGCAGTACTTC. The chain carries TRBV5-1 and TRBJ2-7; D may be TRBD2 (6 bases). The germline V gene encodes CDR1 SGHRS and CDR2 YFSETQ. V was cut by 0 bases and J by 0 bases, with 10 bases left in between. CDR3 length equals 15 residues.

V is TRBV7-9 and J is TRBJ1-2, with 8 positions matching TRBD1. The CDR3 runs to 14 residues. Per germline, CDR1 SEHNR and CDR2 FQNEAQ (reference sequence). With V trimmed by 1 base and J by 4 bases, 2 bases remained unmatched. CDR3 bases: TGTGCCAGCAGCTTAGGACAGGGGATCTATGGCTACACCTTC. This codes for CASSLGQGIYGYTF.

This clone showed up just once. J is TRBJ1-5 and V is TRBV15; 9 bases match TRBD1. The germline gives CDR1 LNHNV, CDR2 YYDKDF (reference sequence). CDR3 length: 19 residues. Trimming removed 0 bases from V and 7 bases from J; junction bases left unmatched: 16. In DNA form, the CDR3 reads TGTGCCACCAGCAGAGATTATCAATTTCGGACAGGGGAAGGACAGCCCCAGCATTTT. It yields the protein CATSRDYQFRTGEGQPQHF.

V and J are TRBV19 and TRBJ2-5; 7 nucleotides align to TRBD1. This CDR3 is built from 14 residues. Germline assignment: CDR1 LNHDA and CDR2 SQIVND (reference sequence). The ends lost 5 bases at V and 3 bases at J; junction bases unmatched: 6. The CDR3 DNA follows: TGTGCCAGTAGTCCCTACAGGGGAAAAGAGACCCAGTACTTC. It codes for CASSPYRGKETQYF. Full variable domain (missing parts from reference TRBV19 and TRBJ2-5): DGGITQSPKYLFRKEGQNVTLSCEQNLNHDAMYWYRQDPGQGLRLIYYSQIVNDFQKGDIAEGYSVSREKKESFPLTVTSAQKNPTAFYLCASSPYRGKETQYFGPGTRLLVL.

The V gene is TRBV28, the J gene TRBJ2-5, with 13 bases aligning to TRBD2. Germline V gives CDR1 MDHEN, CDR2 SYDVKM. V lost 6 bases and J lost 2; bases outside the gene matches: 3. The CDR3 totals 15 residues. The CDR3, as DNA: TGTGCCAGCAGCTTACTAGCGGGAGGGCAAGAGACCCAGTACTTC. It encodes CASSLLAGGQETQYF. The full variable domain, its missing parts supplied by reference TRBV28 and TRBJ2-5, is DVKVTQSSRYLVKRTGEKVFLECVQDMDHENMFWYRQDPGLGLRLIYFSYDVKMKEKGDIPEGYSVSREKKERFSLILESASTNQTSMYLCASSLLAGGQETQYFGPGTRLLVL.

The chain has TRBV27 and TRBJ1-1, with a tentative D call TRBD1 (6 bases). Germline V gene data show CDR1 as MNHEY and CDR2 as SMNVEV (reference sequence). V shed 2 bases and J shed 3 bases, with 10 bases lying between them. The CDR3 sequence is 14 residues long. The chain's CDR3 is CASSLGGLYTEAFF. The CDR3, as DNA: TGTGCCAGCAGTTTAGGGGGCTTGTACACTGAAGCTTTCTTT.

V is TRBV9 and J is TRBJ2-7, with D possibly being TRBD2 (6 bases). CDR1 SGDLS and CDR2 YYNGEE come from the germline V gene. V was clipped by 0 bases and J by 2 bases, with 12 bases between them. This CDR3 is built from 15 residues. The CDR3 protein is CASSVGGGSTYEQYF. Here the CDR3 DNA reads TGTGCCAGCAGCGTAGGTGGGGGGTCGACCTACGAGCAGTACTTC.

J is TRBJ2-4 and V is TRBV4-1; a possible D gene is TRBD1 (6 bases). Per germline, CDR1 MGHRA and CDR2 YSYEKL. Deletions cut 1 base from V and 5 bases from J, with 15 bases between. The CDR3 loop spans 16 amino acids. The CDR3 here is CASSQVVRGWENIQYF. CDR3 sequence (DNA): TGCGCCAGCAGCCAAGTCGTCAGGGGATGGGAAAACATTCAGTACTTC.

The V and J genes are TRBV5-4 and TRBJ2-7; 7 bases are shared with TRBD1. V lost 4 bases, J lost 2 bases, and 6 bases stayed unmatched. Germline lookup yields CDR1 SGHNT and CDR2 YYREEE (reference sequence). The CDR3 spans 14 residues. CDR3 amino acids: CASSPGTGAYEQYF. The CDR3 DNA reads TGTGCCAGCAGCCCCGGCACAGGGGCCTACGAGCAGTACTTC.

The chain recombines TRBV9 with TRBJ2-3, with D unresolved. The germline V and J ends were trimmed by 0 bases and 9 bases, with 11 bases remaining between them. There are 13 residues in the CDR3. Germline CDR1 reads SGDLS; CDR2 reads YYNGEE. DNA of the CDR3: TGTGCCAGCAGCGTAGGTGTTTCTATCACGCAGTATTTT. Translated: CASSVGVSITQYF.